The 8 T cell receptor beta chains reported below all come from one sample, sequenced in a study of technical replicates of blood from a handful of donors. Profiled with immunoSEQ multiplex PCR; TCRdb holds only in-frame clones, not every one. Of more than 65,000 clones detected, about nine tenths appear once; the ten largest clones hold over 0.35%. The sequencing input was T cells isolated from PBMCs. These receptors were taken from a human donor in good health.

The chain recombines TRBV21-1 with TRBJ2-7; the D call TRBD1 from the table was never checked on the DNA. TRBV21-1 is deemed a pseudogene. The CDR3 contains 15 residues. The CDR3 sequence is CASSKGTRSSYEQYF. The CDR3 nucleotides read TGTGCCAGCAGCAAAGGTACCAGGTCTTCCTACGAGCAGTACTTC.

The chain has TRBV9 and TRBJ2-7, with 12 bases lining up with TRBD2. J gave up 4 bases and V 2 bases, and 4 bases lay outside the gene matches. Germline V lookup: CDR1 SGDLS, CDR2 YYNGEE. The CDR3 has 15 residues. CDR3 DNA sequence: TGTGCCAGCAGCGTGGGACTAGCGGGCGTTTACGAGCAGTACTTC. Translated: CASSVGLAGVYEQYF.

The V gene is TRBV28, the J gene TRBJ2-7; TRBD2 aligns across 9 bases. V shed 6 bases and J 2 bases; nucleotides not matched to a gene: 11. The CDR3 extends over 16 amino acids. Germline V lookup: CDR1 MDHEN, CDR2 SYDVKM. CDR3 protein: CASSQLRTSEPYEQYF. The CDR3 region has the DNA TGTGCCAGCAGCCAATTACGGACTAGCGAACCCTACGAGCAGTACTTC.

The chain couples TRBV4-3 to TRBJ2-3, with 7 bases lining up with TRBD1. The germline V gene encodes CDR1 LGHNA and CDR2 YSLEER. Losses at the gene ends were 8 bases for V and 4 bases for J; bases not matched to a gene: 6. There are 13 residues in the CDR3. The CDR3: CASSAGGPDTQYF. Here the CDR3 DNA reads TGCGCCAGCTCGGCAGGGGGACCAGATACGCAGTATTTT.

This clone was seen a handful of times. The chain links TRBV30 to TRBJ1-3; the D gene is possibly TRBD1 (5 bases). CDR1 is GTSNPN and CDR2 is SVGIG in the germline V gene (reference sequence). This CDR3 spans 13 amino acids. Trimming removed 7 bases at V and 3 bases at J, with 13 bases between. CDR3 nucleotides: TGTGCCTTCCGAGACAGAGATGGAAACACCATATATTTT. Translated, it gives CAFRDRDGNTIYF.

This clone appeared a few times. The V and J genes are TRBV7-2 and TRBJ1-1; TRBD1 matches 7 bases. This CDR3 has 14 amino acids. Germline loops: CDR1 SGHTA, CDR2 FQGNSA. V dropped 5 bases and J dropped 5; count of bases not matched to a gene: 8. The CDR3 DNA follows: TGTGCCAGCAGCCCGACAGGGAAGGGAACTGAAGCTTTCTTT. Encoded protein: CASSPTGKGTEAFF.

CDR3 in amino acids: CAWSTAGAFVAKNIQYF. The CDR3 DNA is TGTGCCTGGAGTACAGCGGGAGCGTTTGTGGCCAAAAACATTCAGTACTTC. This sequence joins TRBV30 and TRBJ2-4; 8 nucleotides agree with TRBD2. The CDR3 sequence is 17 residues long. J was trimmed by 1 base and V by 2 bases; bases with no gene match: 10. Per the germline V gene, CDR1 is GTSNPN and CDR2 is SVGIG (reference sequence).

The CDR3 bases are TGTGCCAGCAGGACAAGTAGGAGCAATCAGCCCCAGCATTTT. It codes for CASRTSRSNQPQHF. The genes are TRBV27 and TRBJ1-5; D is uncertain. Germline lookup yields CDR1 MNHEY and CDR2 SMNVEV (reference sequence). The CDR3 has 14 residues. V was shortened by 6 bases and J by 1 base, with 10 bases between the two germline ends.